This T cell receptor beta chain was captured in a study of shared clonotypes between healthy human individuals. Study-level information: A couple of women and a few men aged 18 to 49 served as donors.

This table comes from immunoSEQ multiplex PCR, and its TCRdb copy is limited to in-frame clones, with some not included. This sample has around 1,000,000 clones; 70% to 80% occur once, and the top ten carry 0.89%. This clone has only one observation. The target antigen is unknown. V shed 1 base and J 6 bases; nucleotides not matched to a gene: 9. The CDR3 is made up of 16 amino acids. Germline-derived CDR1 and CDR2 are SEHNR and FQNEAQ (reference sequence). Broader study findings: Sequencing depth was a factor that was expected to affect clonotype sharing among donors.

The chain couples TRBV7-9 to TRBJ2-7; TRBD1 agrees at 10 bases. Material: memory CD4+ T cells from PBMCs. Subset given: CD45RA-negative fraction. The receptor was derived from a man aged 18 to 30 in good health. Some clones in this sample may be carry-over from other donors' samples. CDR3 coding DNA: TGTGCCAGCAGCTTAGTGGGACAGGGGCCCCGGGGCGAGCAGTACTTC. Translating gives CASSLVGQGPRGEQYF.